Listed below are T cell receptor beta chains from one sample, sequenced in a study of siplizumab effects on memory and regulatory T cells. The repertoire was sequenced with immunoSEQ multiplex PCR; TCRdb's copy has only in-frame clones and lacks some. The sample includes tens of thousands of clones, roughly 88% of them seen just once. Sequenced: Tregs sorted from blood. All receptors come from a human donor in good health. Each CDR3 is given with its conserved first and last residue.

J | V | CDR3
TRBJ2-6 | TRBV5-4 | CASSFPQGAGSGANVLTF
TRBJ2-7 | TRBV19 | CASTNGGGSGGYEQYF
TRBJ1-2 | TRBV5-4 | CASARVNYGYTF
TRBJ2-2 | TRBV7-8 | CASSLPLAATGELFF
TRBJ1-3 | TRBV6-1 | CASSTGTLSGNTIYF
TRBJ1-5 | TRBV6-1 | CASSEHISGAGQPQHF
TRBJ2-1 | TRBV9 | CASSVTGQGYNEQFF
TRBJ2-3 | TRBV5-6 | CASSALGGGRYTDTQYF
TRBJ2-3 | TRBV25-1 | CASSTSWGVADTQYF
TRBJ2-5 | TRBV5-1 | CASSLGLAGGRQETQYF
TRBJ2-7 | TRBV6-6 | CASSLHGLRSYEQYF
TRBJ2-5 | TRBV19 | CASSIGAGFQETQYF
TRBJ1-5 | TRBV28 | CASSFQGLHQPQHF
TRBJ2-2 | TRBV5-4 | CASSVSQQLAGELFF
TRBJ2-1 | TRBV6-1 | CASRPAGVNEQFF
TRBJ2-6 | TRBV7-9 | CASSWTSFSGANVLTF
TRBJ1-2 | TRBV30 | CAWIRWGTGYGYTF
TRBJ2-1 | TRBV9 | CASSALTSGSPNEQFF
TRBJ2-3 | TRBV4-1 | CASSPGQHSDTQYF
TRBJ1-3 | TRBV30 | CAWSVGISGNTIYF
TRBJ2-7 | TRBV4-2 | CASSQVHSGAVSYEQYF
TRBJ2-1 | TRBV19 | CASSGTRSSSYNEQFF
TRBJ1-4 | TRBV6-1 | CASREQGHNEKLFF
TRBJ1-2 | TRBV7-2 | CASSLNRATANYGYTF
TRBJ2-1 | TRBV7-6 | CASSSTSGINEQFF
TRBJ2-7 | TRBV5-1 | CASSLPGTTYEQYF
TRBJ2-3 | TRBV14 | CASSQGLTDTQYF
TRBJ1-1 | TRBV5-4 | CASSPHLKGQLNTEAFF